These 15 T cell receptor beta chains came from one sample sequenced in a study of T cell responses to AZD1222 COVID-19 vaccine listed by TCRdb under 2021. This sample's time point label indicates: about 28 days (+/-7) after the second vaccine dose. Libraries came from the immunoSEQ multiplex PCR assay. Not all clones reach the TCRdb copy of this immuneACCESS table, which keeps in-frame sequences only. Checked studies attribute under half of the gap to unresolved V genes and leave the rest unexplained. Present in this sample are some 130,000 clones, 80% to 90% of which were seen just once. The top ten constitute approximately 9.8% of the sample. The material was peripheral blood, obtained 28 days after the second AZD1222 dose. The receptors derive from an adult who received the AZD1222 COVID-19 vaccine.

V is TRBV2 and J is TRBJ1-3; D is unclear. Germline assignment: CDR1 SNHLY and CDR2 FYNNEI. Trimming took 7 bases from V and 4 from J, leaving 17 bases between them. The CDR3 consists of 15 residues. DNA for the CDR3: TGTGCCAGCACCTACACTGGTAGTTTGGGAAACACCATATATTTT. Residues: CASTYTGSLGNTIYF.

For this clone: Compared with germline, one end of the junction differs, possibly owing to a read error. The rearrangement uses TRBV4-1 and TRBJ1-1, with D possibly matching TRBD1 (6 bases). The CDR3 is 15 residues long. In germline, CDR1 is MGHRA, CDR2 YSYEKL. Here the CDR3 DNA reads TGCGCCAGCAGCCAACCGGGACATCCGAACATTGAAGCTTTCTTT. Its protein is CASSQPGHPNIEAFF.

The DNA of the CDR3 is TGTGCCAGCAGTGGGGCGGGGCGAGACAATGAGCAGTTCTTC. It encodes CASSGAGRDNEQFF. The rearrangement links TRBV2 to TRBJ2-1; D possibly corresponds to TRBD2 (6 bases). V was shortened by 4 bases and J by 5 bases, with 12 bases between the two germline ends. The CDR3 loop spans 14 amino acids. In germline, CDR1 is SNHLY, CDR2 FYNNEI.

The gene calls are TRBV27 and TRBJ1-5; weak D call: TRBD1 (5 bases). The CDR3 covers 14 residues. CDR1 MNHEY and CDR2 SMNVEV come from the germline V gene (reference sequence). The germline V and J ends were trimmed by 3 bases and 6 bases, with 12 bases remaining between them. The CDR3 loop reads CASSFSEGVQPQHF. The CDR3 nucleotides read TGTGCCAGCAGTTTCTCCGAAGGGGTTCAGCCCCAGCATTTT.

The chain couples TRBV10-3 to TRBJ2-2, with 8 bases lining up with TRBD1. Per the germline V gene, CDR1 is ENHRY and CDR2 is SYGVKD. V lost 6 bases, J lost 2 bases, and 2 bases stayed unmatched. CDR3 size: 14 residues. CDR3 loop: CAIRDRANTGELFF. The CDR3, as DNA: TGTGCCATCAGGGACAGGGCTAACACCGGGGAGCTGTTTTTT.

This clone was found once. This sequence joins TRBV18 and TRBJ2-1, with TRBD2 identical over 11 bases. V lost 1 base and J lost 1; bases outside the gene matches: 6. The CDR3 spans 18 residues. The germline CDR1 and CDR2 sequences are KGHSH and LQKENI. This CDR3 is CASSPLAGGGTSYNEQFF. CDR3 DNA: TGTGCCAGCTCACCACTAGCGGGAGGGGGCACGTCCTACAATGAGCAGTTCTTC.

V usage is TRBV6-2 or TRBV6-3 and J usage is TRBJ1-1; possible D gene TRBD1, 5 bases. The germline V and J ends were trimmed by 6 bases and 0 bases, with 17 bases remaining between them. The CDR3 runs 16 residues. CDR1 and CDR2 from the germline V gene are MNHEY and SVGEGT. The CDR3, as DNA: TGTGCCAGCAGCCACCAAATCGGGGGTATGAACACTGAAGCTTTCTTT. Protein: CASSHQIGGMNTEAFF.

The gene calls are TRBV6-5 and TRBJ2-7; TRBD1 aligns across 7 bases. CDR3 length equals 14 residues. The germline CDR1 and CDR2 sequences are MNHEY and SVGAGI. Trimming at V came to 6 bases and at J to 3 bases, leaving 8 bases not matched to a gene. CDR3 amino acids: CASRSETGYYEQYF. The CDR3 DNA is TGTGCCAGCAGGTCCGAGACAGGGTACTACGAGCAGTACTTC.

The V gene is TRBV30, the J gene TRBJ1-1; 9 bases match TRBD1. The CDR3 totals 14 residues. Per the germline V gene, CDR1 is GTSNPN and CDR2 is SVGIG (reference sequence). V shed 4 bases, J shed 3 bases, and the junction held 6 bases outside the gene matches. CDR3 sequence (DNA): TGTGCCTGGAAACTAAGGGACAGGGACACTGAAGCTTTCTTT. It translates to CAWKLRDRDTEAFF.

The J gene is TRBJ1-1, the V gene TRBV11-2, with D unresolved. Looked up from germline, CDR1 is SGHAT and CDR2 is FQNNGV. The V end was cut by 0 bases, the J end by 4 bases, with 12 bases between. CDR3 length: 15 amino acids. This CDR3 is CASSLDRGLGTEAFF. For the CDR3, the DNA is TGTGCCAGCAGCTTAGATCGCGGGCTTGGCACTGAAGCTTTCTTT.

The chain links TRBV12-3 or TRBV12-4 to TRBJ1-2; D ambiguous. CDR3 length: 12 residues. The ends were cut back, 5 bases at V and 6 bases at J, with 10 bases in the middle. Here the CDR3 reads CASSPGKHGYTF. In DNA, the CDR3 is TGTGCCAGCAGTCCGGGGAAGCATGGCTACACCTTC.

This clone was counted once. The chain is built from TRBV27 and TRBJ2-7; TRBD2 aligns across 8 bases. CDR1 MNHEY and CDR2 SMNVEV come from the germline V gene (reference sequence). This CDR3 has 14 residues. J gave up 2 bases and V 5 bases, and 5 bases lay outside the gene matches. DNA for the CDR3: TGTGCCAGCAGTATTAGCGGGGCCACCTACGAGCAGTACTTC. Translating gives CASSISGATYEQYF.

The rearrangement uses TRBV6-5 and TRBJ2-2; no clear D gene. This CDR3 is 15 amino acids long. V lost 5 bases to trimming and J lost 0 bases, with 10 bases between them. Germline assignment: CDR1 MNHEY and CDR2 SVGAGI. The DNA for the CDR3 is TGTGCCAGCAGTCCTACAGAGACGAACACCGGGGAGCTGTTTTTT. It yields the protein CASSPTETNTGELFF.

CDR3 loop: CASSRAAGTEAFF. In DNA form, the CDR3 reads TGTGCCAGCTCTAGGGCGGCGGGCACTGAAGCTTTCTTT. The chain combines TRBV6-5 with TRBJ1-1; D not certain. In germline, CDR1 is MNHEY, CDR2 SVGAGI. The CDR3 has 13 residues. The V end lost 8 bases, the J end lost 4 bases, and 14 bases lay between the germline ends.

The V and J genes are TRBV28 and TRBJ1-1; D may be TRBD1 (6 bases). Trimming removed 7 bases from V and 1 base from J, with 22 bases in between. The CDR3 has 17 residues. Germline assignment: CDR1 MDHEN and CDR2 SYDVKM. The DNA for the CDR3 is TGTGCCAGCACCCCAGGAGGGTGGGGGCGCTCGAACACTGAAGCTTTCTTT. Amino acids: CASTPGGWGRSNTEAFF.